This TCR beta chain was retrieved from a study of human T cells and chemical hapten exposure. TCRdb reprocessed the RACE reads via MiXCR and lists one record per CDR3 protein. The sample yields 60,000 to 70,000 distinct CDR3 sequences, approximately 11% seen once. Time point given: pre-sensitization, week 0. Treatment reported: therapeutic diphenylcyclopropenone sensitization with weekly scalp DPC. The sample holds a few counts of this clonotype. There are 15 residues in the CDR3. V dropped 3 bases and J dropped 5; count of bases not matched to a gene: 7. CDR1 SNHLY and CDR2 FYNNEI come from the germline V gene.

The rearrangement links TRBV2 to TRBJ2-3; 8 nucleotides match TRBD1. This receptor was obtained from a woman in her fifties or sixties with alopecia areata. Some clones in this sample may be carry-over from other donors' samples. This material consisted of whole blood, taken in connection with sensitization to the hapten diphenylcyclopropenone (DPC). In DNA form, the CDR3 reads TGTGCCAGCAGTGAGAGGCAGGGGGCAATAGATACGCAGTATTTT. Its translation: CASSERQGAIDTQYF.